This T cell receptor beta chain stems from a study of CD8 T cells in Susac syndrome. The CDR3 covers 12 residues. Germline V lookup: CDR1 SQVTM, CDR2 ANQGSEA. Trimming took off 7 bases at V and 7 bases at J, with 16 bases between the two ends. An input of about 0.5 to 1 ug of RNA was subjected to reverse transcription using random hexamers. TCR beta CDR3 was amplified by immunoSEQ multiplex PCR. This amplification extended across 54 Vbeta and 13 Jbeta segments. One entry per CDR3 protein, called by TCRdb with MiXCR from the immunoSEQ multiplex PCR reads. The sample includes 100,000 to 150,000 distinct CDR3 sequences, nearly 95% of them seen just once. The control participants were healthy donors, and these controls were matched with respect to both age and sex. TEMRA cells were FACS-enriched, and CD8+ and CD4+ T cells were isolated negatively.

This sequence joins TRBV29-1 and TRBJ1-2; D remains ambiguous. Specimen: CD4+ T cells from PBMCs. The receptor was isolated from a human donor in good health. CDR3 residues: CSAGGQGLGYTF. The CDR3 DNA reads TGCAGCGCTGGCGGTCAAGGGCTTGGCTACACCTTC.